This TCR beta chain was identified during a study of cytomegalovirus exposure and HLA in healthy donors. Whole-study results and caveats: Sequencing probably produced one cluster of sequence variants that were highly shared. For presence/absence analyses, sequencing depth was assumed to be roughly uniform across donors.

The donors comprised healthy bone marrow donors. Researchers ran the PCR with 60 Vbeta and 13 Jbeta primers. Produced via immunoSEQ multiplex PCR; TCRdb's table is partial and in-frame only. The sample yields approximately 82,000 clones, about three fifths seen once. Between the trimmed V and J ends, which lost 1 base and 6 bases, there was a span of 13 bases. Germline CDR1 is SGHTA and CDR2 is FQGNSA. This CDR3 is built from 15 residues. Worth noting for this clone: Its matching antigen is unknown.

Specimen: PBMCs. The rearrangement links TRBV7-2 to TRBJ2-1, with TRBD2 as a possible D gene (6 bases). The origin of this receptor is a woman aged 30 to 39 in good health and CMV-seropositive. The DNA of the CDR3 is TGTGCCAGCAGCTTAGTGCGGACTACCACCAATGAGCAGTTCTTC. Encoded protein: CASSLVRTTTNEQFF.